Listed below are T cell receptor beta chains from one sample, sequenced in a study of blood T cell repertoires in COVID-19. Generated by immunoSEQ multiplex PCR, the TCRdb table keeps only in-frame clones and is missing some. The sample shows roughly 120,000 clones, over 70% of them seen only once. Sequenced: peripheral blood. Receptors were obtained from a man aged 45-60 years with acute or convalescent COVID-19. CDR3s include the opening cysteine and the closing phenylalanine or tryptophan. A D gene is named only where the DNA matches it firmly. Clone size is stated in some rows and not others, as once, few, many or a class when expanded.

abundance,v_gene,d_gene,j_gene,CDR3aa,CDR3nt
once,TRBV2,.,TRBJ1-5,CASSEREREPQHF,TGTGCCAGCAGTGAAAGGGAGAGAGAGCCCCAGCATTTT
.,TRBV5-1,TRBD1,TRBJ1-2,CASRFLQGAYGYTF,TGCGCCAGCAGATTCCTCCAGGGGGCCTATGGCTACACCTTC
.,TRBV28,.,TRBJ1-5,CASSPTGTLYQPQHF,TGTGCCAGCAGCCCCACCGGGACTCTTTATCAGCCCCAGCATTTT
.,TRBV29-1,TRBD1,TRBJ1-4,CSVQTGGSGKLFF,TGCAGCGTGCAGACAGGGGGTTCGGGAAAACTGTTTTTT
.,TRBV2,.,TRBJ2-3,CASSADVRLTDTQYF,TGTGCCAGCAGTGCAGACGTCCGACTCACAGATACGCAGTATTTT
.,TRBV2,TRBD2,TRBJ2-5,CASSGLAGGRSRETQYF,TGTGCCAGCAGTGGACTAGCGGGGGGACGCTCCCGGGAGACCCAGTACTTC
.,TRBV7-9,.,TRBJ2-7,CASSLAFSSSYEQYF,TGTGCCAGCAGCTTAGCCTTTTCCAGCTCCTACGAGCAGTACTTC
.,TRBV5-1,.,TRBJ1-1,CASSFAVDTEAFF,TGCGCCAGCAGCTTTGCGGTTGACACTGAAGCTTTCTTT
.,TRBV2,TRBD1,TRBJ2-3,CASETGGRTTDTQYF,TGTGCCAGCGAGACAGGGGGCCGAACCACAGATACGCAGTATTTT
few,TRBV27,TRBD2,TRBJ2-1,CASSWGLAGDYNEQFF,TGTGCCAGCAGTTGGGGACTAGCGGGGGACTACAATGAGCAGTTCTTC
.,TRBV5-6,.,TRBJ2-6,CASSFPISGANVLTF,TGTGCCAGCAGCTTCCCCATCTCTGGGGCCAACGTCCTGACTTTC
.,TRBV28,.,TRBJ2-7,CASSFGRGLYEQYF,TGTGCCAGCAGTTTTGGCAGGGGACTATACGAGCAGTACTTC
.,TRBV29-1,TRBD1,TRBJ2-7,CSIIGQGWYEQYF,TGCAGCATTATCGGACAGGGATGGTACGAGCAGTACTTC
.,TRBV20-1,.,TRBJ1-5,CSASNPVNSNQPQHF,TGCAGTGCTAGTAATCCGGTAAATAGCAATCAGCCCCAGCATTTT
.,TRBV29-1,.,TRBJ1-2,CSGWTELYGYTF,TGCAGCGGATGGACAGAACTCTATGGCTACACCTTC
.,TRBV2,.,TRBJ2-1,CASSGPGAGPYNEQFF,TGTGCCAGCAGTGGCCCAGGGGCCGGCCCCTACAATGAGCAGTTCTTC
.,TRBV5-8,.,TRBJ2-7,CASSFGRQISYEQYF,TGTGCCAGCAGCTTCGGTAGACAGATTTCCTACGAGCAGTACTTC
.,TRBV5-1,.,TRBJ1-4,CASSGSLRATNEKLFF,TGCGCCAGCAGCGGGTCCTTGCGGGCAACTAATGAAAAACTGTTTTTT
.,TRBV7-3,.,TRBJ2-1,CASSPFGGLTYNEQFF,TGTGCCAGCAGCCCTTTCGGGGGTTTAACCTACAATGAGCAGTTCTTC
.,TRBV27,.,TRBJ2-5,CASSLGPDGETQYF,TGTGCCAGCAGTTTAGGGCCAGACGGCGAGACCCAGTACTTC
.,TRBV6-2/TRBV6-3,TRBD1,TRBJ1-2,CASSLTGLNYGYTF,TGTGCCAGCAGTTTGACAGGGTTGAACTATGGCTACACCTTC
.,TRBV5-1,TRBD2,TRBJ2-5,CASTRASGDSETQYF,TGCGCCAGCACCCGAGCTAGCGGTGACTCAGAGACCCAGTACTTC
.,TRBV28,TRBD1,TRBJ1-5,CASSSGTGTGQGQPQHF,TGTGCCAGCAGTTCGGGGACCGGGACAGGGCAGGGACAGCCCCAGCATTTT
.,TRBV6-2/TRBV6-3,.,TRBJ2-6,CASSTWGRGANVLTF,TGTGCCAGCAGTACCTGGGGCAGGGGGGCCAACGTCCTGACTTTC
.,TRBV6-5,.,TRBJ2-1,CASSKAGAYNEQFF,TGTGCCAGCTCTAAAGCGGGCGCTTACAATGAGCAGTTCTTC
.,TRBV30,.,TRBJ1-1,CAWNRDPTEAFF,TGTGCCTGGAACAGGGACCCAACTGAAGCTTTCTTT
.,TRBV30,TRBD1,TRBJ2-7,CAWSGQGYDEQYF,TGTGCCTGGAGTGGACAGGGGTACGACGAGCAGTACTTC
.,TRBV25-1,.,TRBJ1-6,CASSDQGNSPLHF,TGTGCCAGCAGTGACCAGGGGAATTCACCCCTCCACTTT
.,TRBV6-1,.,TRBJ1-6,CASSEIGGKAPLHF,TGTGCCAGCAGTGAAATAGGAGGGAAGGCACCCCTCCACTTT
.,TRBV18,.,TRBJ2-6,CASSPLTAGSGANVLTF,TGTGCCAGCTCACCACTTACAGCCGGCTCTGGGGCCAACGTCCTGACTTTC
.,TRBV29-1,TRBD1,TRBJ2-5,CSVRQGSSGTQYF,TGCAGCGTGAGACAGGGGTCCTCGGGGACCCAGTACTTC
.,TRBV19,.,TRBJ1-4,CASAHRDEKLFF,TGTGCCAGTGCCCACAGGGATGAAAAACTGTTTTTT
.,TRBV9,.,TRBJ2-7,CASTSQGPYEQYF,TGTGCCAGCACCTCTCAGGGCCCCTACGAGCAGTACTTC
.,TRBV29-1,.,TRBJ1-1,CSVVSVGWTEAFF,TGCAGCGTTGTTTCCGTCGGGTGGACTGAAGCTTTCTTT
.,TRBV21-1,.,TRBJ1-1,CAVQGEAFF,TGTGCCGTACAGGGTGAAGCTTTCTTT
.,TRBV5-1,.,TRBJ2-2,CASSLVGGTGELFF,TGCGCCAGCAGCTTGGTGGGGGGCACCGGGGAGCTGTTTTTT
.,TRBV5-1,.,TRBJ1-1,CASSLKVGQGNTEAFF,TGCGCCAGCAGCTTGAAGGTGGGGCAAGGGAACACTGAAGCTTTCTTT
.,TRBV5-1,TRBD2,TRBJ2-7,CASSPYWETTSGYEQYF,TGCGCCAGCAGCCCCTACTGGGAAACCACTAGCGGTTACGAGCAGTACTTC
.,TRBV7-2,.,TRBJ1-1,CASSVAATAYGNTEAFF,TGTGCCAGCAGCGTCGCAGCGACTGCCTATGGGAACACTGAAGCTTTCTTT
few,TRBV4-1,TRBD1,TRBJ2-7,CASSQEPGQGLYEQYF,TGCGCCAGCAGCCAAGAACCGGGACAGGGGTTATACGAGCAGTACTTC
.,TRBV5-1,.,TRBJ1-1,CASTRGQARNTEAFF,TGCGCCAGCACCCGAGGGCAGGCAAGGAACACTGAAGCTTTCTTT
.,TRBV7-6,TRBD2,TRBJ2-2,CASSLGLAGVGELFF,TGTGCCAGCAGCTTAGGACTAGCTGGGGTCGGGGAGCTGTTTTTT
.,TRBV5-4,.,TRBJ2-3,CASSLSQGIDDTQYF,TGTGCCAGCAGCTTGTCACAGGGAATAGACGATACGCAGTATTTT
.,TRBV7-2,TRBD1,TRBJ1-2,CASRRTGQGGDGYTF,TGTGCCAGCAGACGCACGGGACAGGGAGGCGATGGCTACACCTTC
.,TRBV5-1,.,TRBJ2-6,CASQGGDHTSGANVLTF,TGCGCCAGCCAAGGTGGAGATCATACTTCCGGGGCCAACGTCCTGACTTTC
.,TRBV5-1,TRBD1,TRBJ1-6,CASSKGQASSYNSPLHF,TGCGCCAGCAGCAAAGGACAGGCTAGCTCCTATAATTCACCCCTCCACTTT
.,TRBV7-9,.,TRBJ1-1,CASSLEEEAFF,TGTGCCAGCAGCTTAGAGGAGGAAGCTTTCTTT
once,TRBV5-1,.,TRBJ2-3,CASSLEVGGEDTQYF,TGCGCCAGCAGCTTGGAAGTCGGGGGAGAAGATACGCAGTATTTT
.,TRBV30,TRBD1,TRBJ1-6,CAWSLPWTGLSSYNSPLHF,TGTGCCTGGAGTTTACCCTGGACAGGCCTGAGCTCCTATAATTCACCCCTCCACTTT
.,TRBV5-5,TRBD1,TRBJ1-5,CASSPIVGQGLQPQHF,TGTGCCAGCAGCCCTATCGTCGGACAGGGGCTCCAGCCCCAGCATTTT
.,TRBV3-1/TRBV3-2,TRBD1,TRBJ1-2,CASSRWTGDGGYTF,TGTGCCAGCAGCCGCTGGACAGGGGACGGGGGCTACACCTTC
.,TRBV7-9,TRBD1,TRBJ2-1,CASSPGTGGGNEQFF,TGTGCCAGCAGCCCCGGGACAGGGGGCGGAAATGAGCAGTTCTTC
.,TRBV5-6,TRBD1,TRBJ1-6,CASSPVQGSPLHF,TGTGCCAGCAGCCCCGTACAGGGGTCACCCCTCCACTTT